Many counts were recorded for the clone carrying this T cell receptor (beta chain). The target antigen is unknown. This sample is drawn from a study of shared clonotypes between healthy human individuals. Study summary: The plates for each donor numbered three CD4 naive, three CD4 memory, two CD8 naive and one CD8 memory.

Trimming took off 1 base at V and 4 bases at J, with 14 bases between the two ends. The CDR3 extends over 15 amino acids. Germline lookup yields CDR1 GTSNPN and CDR2 SVGIG (reference sequence). The repertoire was sequenced with immunoSEQ multiplex PCR; TCRdb's copy has only in-frame clones and lacks some. The data hold roughly 1,100,000 clones, with roughly 80% observed a single time. General study findings and limits: On the whole, naive subsets had larger estimated richness than memory subsets had.

Sequencing used memory CD4+ T cells sorted from blood. Sample subset: CD45RA-negative fraction. The clonotype comes from a man younger than 35 in good health. The V and J genes are TRBV30 and TRBJ1-3; D is possibly TRBD1 (5 bases). DNA for the CDR3: TGTGCCTGGAGTGCCTTCTGGGGCACAGGAAACACCATATATTTT. This sequence encodes CAWSAFWGTGNTIYF. Based on the CDR3 plus reference TRBV30 and TRBJ1-3, the full variable domain is SQTIHQWPATLVQPVGSPLSLECTVEGTSNPNLYWYRQAAGRGLQLLFYSVGIGQISSEVPQNLSASRPQDRQFILSSKKLLLSDSGFYLCAWSAFWGTGNTIYFGEGSWLTVV.